These T cell receptor beta chains were read from a single sample in a study of beta chain features in type 1 diabetes. Method: immunoSEQ multiplex PCR; TCRdb's copy keeps in-frame clones and lacks some. There are a few hundred thousand clones in the sample; less than 15% occur only once, and roughly 0.015% lies in the top ten. The sequencing input was naive CD4+ T cells from blood. The receptors were gathered from a woman between 18 and 30 years old with type 1 diabetes. CDR3s include the opening cysteine and the closing phenylalanine or tryptophan. A D gene is named only where the DNA matches it firmly. Clone size is not always given. Where it is, it says once, few, many or a class for expanded clones.

abundance: .; j_gene: TRBJ2-3; v_gene: TRBV5-1; d_gene: TRBD2; CDR3nt: TGCGCCAGCAGCTTGGGAAGCGGGAACACAGATACGCAGTATTTT; CDR3aa: CASSLGSGNTDTQYF
abundance: .; j_gene: TRBJ2-3; v_gene: TRBV27; d_gene: TRBD2; CDR3nt: TGTGCCAGCAGTCGAGTCCCTCCGACTAGCGCCGGCACAGATACGCAGTATTTT; CDR3aa: CASSRVPPTSAGTDTQYF
abundance: few; j_gene: TRBJ2-1; v_gene: TRBV7-9; d_gene: .; CDR3nt: TGTGCCAGCAGCTTAGGAGGGCCAGTCCCGAATGAGCAGTTCTTC; CDR3aa: CASSLGGPVPNEQFF
abundance: .; j_gene: TRBJ2-1; v_gene: TRBV9; d_gene: .; CDR3nt: TGTGCCAGCAGCACGCCCAACAGCTACAATGAGCAGTTCTTC; CDR3aa: CASSTPNSYNEQFF
abundance: .; j_gene: TRBJ2-1; v_gene: TRBV7-2; d_gene: TRBD2; CDR3nt: TGTGCCAGCAAGCGGACTAGTCTTGCAAATGAGCAGTTCTTC; CDR3aa: CASKRTSLANEQFF
abundance: few; j_gene: TRBJ2-1; v_gene: TRBV7-2; d_gene: .; CDR3nt: TGTGCCAGCAGCCTAGAAGTGGCAGGGTACAATGAGCAGTTCTTC; CDR3aa: CASSLEVAGYNEQFF
abundance: few; j_gene: TRBJ2-3; v_gene: TRBV25-1; d_gene: .; CDR3nt: TGTGCCAGCAGTGACTCTCGGGGCACAGATACGCAGTATTTT; CDR3aa: CASSDSRGTDTQYF
abundance: few; j_gene: TRBJ1-3; v_gene: TRBV7-9; d_gene: .; CDR3nt: TGTGCCAGCAGCTATTGGGGGGAATCTGGAAACACCATATATTTT; CDR3aa: CASSYWGESGNTIYF
abundance: .; j_gene: TRBJ2-1; v_gene: TRBV5-1; d_gene: .; CDR3nt: TGCGCCAGCAGCTTGACCCGGGACCCCGGGAGTGAGCAGTTCTTC; CDR3aa: CASSLTRDPGSEQFF
abundance: few; j_gene: TRBJ2-7; v_gene: TRBV7-2; d_gene: .; CDR3nt: TGTGCCAGCAGCTTAGCTAGGGACATTGCCTACGAGCAGTACTTC; CDR3aa: CASSLARDIAYEQYF
abundance: .; j_gene: TRBJ2-2; v_gene: TRBV5-4; d_gene: .; CDR3nt: TGTGCCAGCAGCGATGACAGGTCGGCCAACACCGGGGAGCTGTTTTTT; CDR3aa: CASSDDRSANTGELFF
abundance: .; j_gene: TRBJ1-1; v_gene: TRBV29-1; d_gene: TRBD1; CDR3nt: TGCAGCGTGGTACAGGGGCGGTACACTGAAGTTTTCTTT; CDR3aa: CSVVQGRYTEVFF
abundance: .; j_gene: TRBJ1-1; v_gene: TRBV7-9; d_gene: .; CDR3nt: TGTGCCAGCAGCTTAGTGGGTGAGAGGACTGAAGCTTTCTTT; CDR3aa: CASSLVGERTEAFF
abundance: .; j_gene: TRBJ2-5; v_gene: TRBV4-3; d_gene: TRBD2; CDR3nt: TGCGCCAGCAGCCAAGATCCCCCTCGTGGACTAGCGGGAGGAGAGACCCAGTACTTC; CDR3aa: CASSQDPPRGLAGGETQYF
abundance: few; j_gene: TRBJ2-5; v_gene: TRBV6-6; d_gene: .; CDR3nt: TGTGCCAGCAGTTACTCGAGCGGCGGGGAGAGAAAGACCCAGTACTTC; CDR3aa: CASSYSSGGERKTQYF
abundance: few; j_gene: TRBJ2-1; v_gene: TRBV2; d_gene: TRBD2; CDR3nt: TGTGCCAGCGGGGTCGAATCCAGCGGGATCGCTCGGCGCGAGCAGTTCTTC; CDR3aa: CASGVESSGIARREQFF
abundance: .; j_gene: TRBJ2-1; v_gene: TRBV14; d_gene: TRBD2; CDR3nt: TGTGCCAGCAGCCCATGGACTAGCTCTAACCGGGATGAGCAGTTCTTC; CDR3aa: CASSPWTSSNRDEQFF
abundance: .; j_gene: TRBJ1-1; v_gene: TRBV28; d_gene: TRBD1; CDR3nt: TGTGCCAGCAGACAGGACAGGTTCACTGAAGCTTTCTTT; CDR3aa: CASRQDRFTEAFF
abundance: few; j_gene: TRBJ1-1; v_gene: TRBV18; d_gene: .; CDR3nt: TGTGCCAGCTCGGCGGGTGGGACTGAAGCTTTCTTT; CDR3aa: CASSAGGTEAFF
abundance: .; j_gene: TRBJ2-2; v_gene: TRBV28; d_gene: TRBD2; CDR3nt: TGTGCCAGCAGTAGGCCGGGACTAGCGGGAGGGTTCTTCGGGGAGCTGTTTTTT; CDR3aa: CASSRPGLAGGFFGELFF
abundance: .; j_gene: TRBJ2-5; v_gene: TRBV5-1; d_gene: TRBD2; CDR3nt: TGCGCCAGCAGCTTCAACTCAGTGGGGAGCGGGAGTTGGCAAGAGACCCAGTACTTC; CDR3aa: CASSFNSVGSGSWQETQYF